Sequencing of this T cell receptor beta chain was carried out in a study of blood T cell repertoires in COVID-19. Study-wide background: Collection of acute and convalescent COVID-19 samples took place in the United States, Italy and Spain. Sample material is recorded as cDNA or gDNA derived from T cells, B-cell-depleted T cells, or PBMCs.

This clone was seen just once. CDR3 length: 21 residues. V was clipped by 4 bases and J by 4 bases; unmatched bases: 20. Germline V lookup: CDR1 SGHRS, CDR2 YFSETQ. In the authors' workflow: Reference gene primer amplification in the assay estimated nucleated cell counts. Generated by immunoSEQ multiplex PCR, the TCRdb table keeps only in-frame clones and is missing some. For V, J and clone size, that table is used; D and trimming come from the DNA. This table holds 100,000 to 150,000 clones, 81% found once. Patients of the Seattle cohort, enrolled during active infection, were followed longitudinally.

V and J are TRBV5-1 and TRBJ2-1, with 13 nucleotides matching TRBD2. Material: peripheral blood. The TCR originated in a man aged 25-45 years with COVID-19, enrolled during active disease. CDR3 loop: CASSAHRTSGGAPPPYNEQFF. The DNA for the CDR3 is TGCGCCAGCAGCGCGCATCGGACTAGCGGGGGAGCCCCTCCCCCATACAATGAGCAGTTCTTC.